This entry lists 2 T cell receptor beta chains sequenced from one sample in a study of blood T cell repertoires in COVID-19. TCRdb's copy holds only in-frame clones and misses some; the assay was immunoSEQ multiplex PCR. Of around 140,000 clones listed, around 86% are singletons. The source material was peripheral blood. The receptors here all came from a woman aged 60-75 years with active or convalescent COVID-19.

The V gene is TRBV9, the J gene TRBJ2-5, with TRBD1 matching over 11 bases. The junction had 5 bases not matched to a gene; V was cut back by 2 bases and J by 5 bases. The length of the CDR3 is 15 residues. Per the germline V gene, CDR1 is SGDLS and CDR2 is YYNGEE. Written as DNA, the CDR3 is TGTGCCAGCAGCGTCGGGACAGGGGGATTGGAGACCCAGTACTTC. The encoded protein is CASSVGTGGLETQYF.

The chain joins TRBV29-1 to TRBJ2-3; 14 bases line up with TRBD2. V was pared by 6 bases and J by 2 bases, with 7 bases of the junction left unmatched. Per germline, CDR1 SQVTM and CDR2 ANQGSEA. This CDR3 is built from 16 residues. CDR3 nucleotides: TGCAGCGTAGACGGGACTAGCGGGGGCTTCACAGATACGCAGTATTTT. Its protein is CSVDGTSGGFTDTQYF.